The 7 T cell receptor beta chains in this list originate from one sample, sequenced in a study of Ad26.COV2.S vaccination and SARS-CoV-2 variants. Treatment reported: some 20 received Ad26.COV2.S at low or high dose, single or two shots; roughly five received placebo; per-sample allocation not given. The samples date from day 63 after the first vaccine or placebo injection. The method was immunoSEQ multiplex PCR; TCRdb's version includes in-frame clones alone and lacks a portion of them. The sample has roughly 380,000 clones; 88% are singletons. This sample comprised peripheral blood, obtained in a trial of Ad26.COV2.S vaccine versus placebo. Receptors originate from a person aged 18-60 years who received the Ad26.COV2.S COVID-19 vaccine or a placebo.

The chain recombines TRBV3-1 (or the pseudogene TRBV3-2) with TRBJ1-2, with unresolved D. Germline lookup yields CDR1 LGHDT and CDR2 YNNKEL (reference sequence). Trimming left V 4 bases short and J 5 bases short, with 20 bases between. This CDR3 region has 16 residues. The CDR3 spells CASSPPLGQLAYGYTF. The CDR3, as DNA: TGTGCCAGCAGCCCCCCCCTCGGTCAGCTGGCATATGGCTACACCTTC.

The rearrangement joins TRBV4-3 to TRBJ1-6; 7 bases map to TRBD1. CDR1 and CDR2 (germline): LGHNA, YSLEER. The CDR3 sequence is 14 residues long. The ends lost 8 bases at V and 6 bases at J; junction bases unmatched: 7. CDR3 sequence reads: CASGMTGSNSPLHF. CDR3 coding DNA: TGCGCCAGCGGTATGACAGGGTCTAATTCACCCCTCCACTTT.

This clone was picked up one time. This sequence joins TRBV7-4 and TRBJ2-1; 8 nucleotides line up with TRBD1. CDR1 and CDR2 (germline): SGHVT, SQSDAQ. The CDR3 sequence is 18 residues long. The V segment lost 4 bases and the J segment 5 bases; nucleotides outside the gene matches: 16. The CDR3 DNA reads as TGTGCCAGCAGCTCCCGACTGGACAGGGCCAAGGGGGACAATGAGCAGTTCTTC. Translation gives CASSSRLDRAKGDNEQFF. The variable domain in full, with the rest retrieved from reference TRBV7-4 and TRBJ2-1, is GAGVSQSPRYKVAKRGRDVALRCDSISGHVTLYWYRQTLGQGSEVLTYSQSDAQRDKSGRPSGRFSAERPERSVSTLKIQRTEQGDSAVYLCASSSRLDRAKGDNEQFFGPGTRLTVL.

This clone has just one count. The CDR3 bases are TGTGCCTGGACTTTAGGGGGGCTCGGGACTGAAGCTTTCTTT. Translation: CAWTLGGLGTEAFF. The rearrangement uses TRBV30 and TRBJ1-1; D is possibly TRBD1 (6 bases). Germline V CDR1 and CDR2: GTSNPN, SVGIG (reference sequence). V was trimmed by 4 bases and J by 5 bases, leaving 17 bases between them. The CDR3 runs to 14 residues.

The rearrangement joins TRBV28 to TRBJ2-7, with D tentatively TRBD1 or TRBD2 (5 bases each). CDR3 length: 14 residues. V was cut by 5 bases and J by 3 bases, with 14 bases left in between. Germline-derived CDR1 and CDR2 are MDHEN and SYDVKM. For the CDR3, the DNA is TGTGCCAGCAGTCCCGGGACCAGACGCTACGAGCAGTACTTC. This translates into CASSPGTRRYEQYF.

The rearrangement uses TRBV7-2 and TRBJ1-4, with a weak D call TRBD1 (5 bases). There are 15 residues in the CDR3. Trimming shortened V by 5 bases and J by 4 bases, and 14 bases separated the two germline ends. CDR1 is SGHTA, CDR2 FQGNSA, per germline. CDR3 DNA: TGTGCCAGCAGCCGGGTGGCAGGGAGTAATGAAAAACTGTTTTTT. It codes for CASSRVAGSNEKLFF.

The V and J genes are TRBV29-1 and TRBJ1-1, with TRBD1 matching over 8 bases. The CDR3 runs 16 residues. CDR1 and CDR2 (germline): SQVTM, ANQGSEA. The ends lost 4 bases at V and 1 base at J; junction bases unmatched: 11. CDR3 sequence: CSVGDVQGARNTEAFF. DNA of the CDR3: TGCAGCGTTGGAGACGTCCAGGGGGCAAGGAACACTGAAGCTTTCTTT.